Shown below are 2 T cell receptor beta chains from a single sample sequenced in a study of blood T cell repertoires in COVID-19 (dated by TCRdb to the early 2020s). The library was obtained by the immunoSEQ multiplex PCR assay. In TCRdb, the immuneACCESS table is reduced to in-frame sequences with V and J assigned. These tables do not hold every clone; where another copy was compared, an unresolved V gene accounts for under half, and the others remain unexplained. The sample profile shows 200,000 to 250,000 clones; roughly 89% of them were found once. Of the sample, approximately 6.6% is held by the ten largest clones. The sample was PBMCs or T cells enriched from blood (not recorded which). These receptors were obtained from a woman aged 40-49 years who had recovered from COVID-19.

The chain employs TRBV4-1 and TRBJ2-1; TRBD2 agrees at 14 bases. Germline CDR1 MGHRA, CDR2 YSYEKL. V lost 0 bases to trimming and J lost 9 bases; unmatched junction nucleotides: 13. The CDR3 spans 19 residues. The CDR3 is CASSQDGPGLAGGVIEQFF. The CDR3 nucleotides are TGCGCCAGCAGCCAAGATGGGCCTGGACTAGCGGGAGGAGTAATTGAGCAGTTCTTC.

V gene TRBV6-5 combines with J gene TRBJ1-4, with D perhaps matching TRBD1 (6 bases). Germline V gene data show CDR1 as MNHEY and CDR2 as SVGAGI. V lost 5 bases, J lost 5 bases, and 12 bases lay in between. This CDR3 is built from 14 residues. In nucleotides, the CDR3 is TGTGCCAGCAGTAACGGACAGATGAATGAAAAACTGTTTTTT. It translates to CASSNGQMNEKLFF.